This T cell receptor beta chain was identified in a study of technical replicates of blood from a handful of donors. TCRdb's table, derived via immunoSEQ multiplex PCR, lists solely in-frame clones and lacks some. Among tens of thousands of clones listed, about 93% were seen once. Sequenced: T cells isolated from PBMCs. The receptor was isolated from a human donor in good health.

The CDR3 region is CASSGGGAPSYGYTF. The CDR3 bases are TGCGCCAGCAGTGGGGGGGGAGCCCCCTCCTATGGCTACACCTTC. The chain employs TRBV10-2 and TRBJ1-2, with D possibly TRBD1 on 5 matching bases. Germline CDR1 is WSHSY and CDR2 is SAAADI. Trimming removed 4 bases from V and 4 bases from J, with 16 bases in between. This CDR3 spans 15 amino acids.